This T cell receptor beta chain was retrieved from a study of T cell changes during pregnancy in multiple sclerosis. Trimming removed 6 bases at V and 0 bases at J, with 13 bases between. Germline V CDR1 and CDR2: MRHNA, SNTAGT. The CDR3 runs to 15 residues. Sequencing used immunoSEQ multiplex PCR; TCRdb keeps in-frame clones, though not all of them. The sample has over 90,000 clones; approximately 94% are singletons. The material was peripheral blood, obtained after pregnancy. The TCR was taken from a female donor with multiple sclerosis, enrolled in a pregnancy study. The chain has TRBV6-4 and TRBJ2-3; unclear D gene. The CDR3, as DNA: TGTGCCAGCAGCCCTCTAGGCGCTAGCACAGATACGCAGTATTTT. This translates into CASSPLGASTDTQYF.